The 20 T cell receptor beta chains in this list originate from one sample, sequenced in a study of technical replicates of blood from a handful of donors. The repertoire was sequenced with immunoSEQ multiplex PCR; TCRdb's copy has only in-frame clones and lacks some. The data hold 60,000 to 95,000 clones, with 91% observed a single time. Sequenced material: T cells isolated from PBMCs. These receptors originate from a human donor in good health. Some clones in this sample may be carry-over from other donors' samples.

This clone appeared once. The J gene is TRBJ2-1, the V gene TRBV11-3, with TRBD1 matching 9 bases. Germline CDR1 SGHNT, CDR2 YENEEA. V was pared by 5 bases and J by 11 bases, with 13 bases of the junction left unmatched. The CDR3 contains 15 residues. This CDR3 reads CASSQGQGLSSQQFF. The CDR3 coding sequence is TGTGCCAGCAGCCAGGGACAGGGTTTGAGTTCGCAGCAGTTCTTC.

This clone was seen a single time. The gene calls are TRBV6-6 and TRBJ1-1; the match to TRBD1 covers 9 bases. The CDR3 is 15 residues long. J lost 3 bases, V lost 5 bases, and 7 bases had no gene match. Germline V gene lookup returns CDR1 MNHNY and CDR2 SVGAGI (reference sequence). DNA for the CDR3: TGTGCCAGCAGTAGTTCCGGGACAGGGTACACTGAAGCTTTCTTT. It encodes CASSSSGTGYTEAFF.

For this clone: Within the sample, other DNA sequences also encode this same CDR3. CDR3 coding DNA: TGCAGCGTTGAGGGCAGGTTGAACACTGAAGCTTTCTTT. This sequence encodes CSVEGRLNTEAFF. The V gene is TRBV29-1, the J gene TRBJ1-1; D unclear. The CDR3 totals 13 residues. Between the trimmed V and J ends, which lost 3 bases and 0 bases, there was a span of 8 bases. Germline V CDR1 and CDR2: SQVTM, ANQGSEA.

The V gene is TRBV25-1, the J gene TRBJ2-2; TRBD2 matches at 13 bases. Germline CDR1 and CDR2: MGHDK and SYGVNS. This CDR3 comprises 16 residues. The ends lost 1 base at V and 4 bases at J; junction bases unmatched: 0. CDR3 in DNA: TGTGCCAGCAGTGAATGGACTAGCGGGAGCACCGGGGAGCTGTTTTTT. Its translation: CASSEWTSGSTGELFF.

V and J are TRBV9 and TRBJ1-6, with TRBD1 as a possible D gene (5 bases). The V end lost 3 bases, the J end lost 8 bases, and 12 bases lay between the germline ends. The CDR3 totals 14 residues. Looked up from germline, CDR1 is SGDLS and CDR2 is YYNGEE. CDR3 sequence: CASSAAGRYSPLHF. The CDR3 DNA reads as TGTGCCAGCAGCGCCGCGGGACGGTATTCACCCCTCCACTTT. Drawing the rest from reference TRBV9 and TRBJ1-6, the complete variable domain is DSGVTQTPKHLITATGQRVTLRCSPRSGDLSVYWYQQSLDQGLQFLIQYYNGEERAKGNILERFSAQQFPDLHSELNLSSLELGDSALYFCASSAAGRYSPLHFGNGTRLTVT.

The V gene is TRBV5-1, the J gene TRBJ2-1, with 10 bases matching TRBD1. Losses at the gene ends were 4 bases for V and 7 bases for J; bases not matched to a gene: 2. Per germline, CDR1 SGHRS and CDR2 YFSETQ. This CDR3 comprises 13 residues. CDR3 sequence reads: CASSTDRGNEQFF. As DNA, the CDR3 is TGCGCCAGCAGCACGGACAGGGGGAATGAGCAGTTCTTC.

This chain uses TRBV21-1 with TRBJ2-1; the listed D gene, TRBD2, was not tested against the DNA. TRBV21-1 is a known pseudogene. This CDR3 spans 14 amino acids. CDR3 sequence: CASSTRSSYNEQFF. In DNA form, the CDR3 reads TGTGCCAGCAGCACCCGGAGCTCCTACAATGAGCAGTTCTTC.

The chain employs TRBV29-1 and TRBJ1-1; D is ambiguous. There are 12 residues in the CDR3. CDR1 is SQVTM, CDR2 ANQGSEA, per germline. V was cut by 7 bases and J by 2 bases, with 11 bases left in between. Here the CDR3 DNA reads TGCAGCGCCGACAAACTCAACACTGAAGCTTTCTTT. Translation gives CSADKLNTEAFF.

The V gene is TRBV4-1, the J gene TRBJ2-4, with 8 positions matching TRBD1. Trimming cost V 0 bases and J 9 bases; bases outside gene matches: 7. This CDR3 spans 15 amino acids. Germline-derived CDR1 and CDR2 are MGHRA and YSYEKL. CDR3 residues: CASSQDDRGPGIQYF. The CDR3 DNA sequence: TGCGCCAGCAGCCAAGATGACAGGGGCCCGGGCATTCAGTACTTC.

In nucleotides, the CDR3 is TGTGCCAGCAGCTCCAGGGGTGACACTGAAGCTTTCTTT. It translates to CASSSRGDTEAFF. The V gene is TRBV6-5, the J gene TRBJ1-1, with D maybe TRBD1 (6 bases). This CDR3 is 13 amino acids long. Trimming shortened V by 6 bases and J by 3 bases, and 11 bases separated the two germline ends. The germline V gene encodes CDR1 MNHEY and CDR2 SVGAGI.

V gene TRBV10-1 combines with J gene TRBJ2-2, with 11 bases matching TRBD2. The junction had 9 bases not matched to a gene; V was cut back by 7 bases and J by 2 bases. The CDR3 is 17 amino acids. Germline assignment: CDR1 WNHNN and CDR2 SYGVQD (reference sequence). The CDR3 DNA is TGCGCCAGCACCGCGAGGCTAGCGGGAGGAAACACCGGGGAGCTGTTTTTT. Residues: CASTARLAGGNTGELFF.

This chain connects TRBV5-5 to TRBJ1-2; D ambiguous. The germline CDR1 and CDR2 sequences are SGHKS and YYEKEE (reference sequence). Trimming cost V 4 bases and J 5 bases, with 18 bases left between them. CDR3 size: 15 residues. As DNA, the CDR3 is TGTGCCAGCAGCCTTGGACCCTTGGAGGTGTATGGCTACACCTTC. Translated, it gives CASSLGPLEVYGYTF.

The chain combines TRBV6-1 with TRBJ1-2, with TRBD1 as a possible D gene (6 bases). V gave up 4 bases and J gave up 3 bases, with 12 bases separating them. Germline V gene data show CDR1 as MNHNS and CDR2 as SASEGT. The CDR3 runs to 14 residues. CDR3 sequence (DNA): TGTGCCAGCAGTGGACAACAGGGTCACTATGGCTACACCTTC. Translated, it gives CASSGQQGHYGYTF.

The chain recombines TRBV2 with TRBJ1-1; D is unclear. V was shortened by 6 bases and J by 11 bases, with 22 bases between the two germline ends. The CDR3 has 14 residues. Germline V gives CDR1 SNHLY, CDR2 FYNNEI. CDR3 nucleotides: TGTGCCAGCAGAGCGGAGACAAAGGTCTCTAGGGCTTTCTTT. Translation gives CASRAETKVSRAFF. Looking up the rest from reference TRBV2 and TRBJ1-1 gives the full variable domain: EPEVTQTPSHQVTQMGQEVILRCVPISNHLYFYWYRQILGQKVEFLVSFYNNEISEKSEIFDDQFSVERPDGSNFTLKIRSTKLEDSAMYFCASRAETKVSRAFFGQGTRLTVV.

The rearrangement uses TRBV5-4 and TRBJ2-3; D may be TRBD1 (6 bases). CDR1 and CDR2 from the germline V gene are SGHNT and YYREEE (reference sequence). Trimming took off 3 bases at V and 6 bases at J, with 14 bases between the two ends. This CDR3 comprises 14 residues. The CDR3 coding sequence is TGTGCCAGCAGCTCCCCAGGGGCAGGGGATACGCAGTATTTT. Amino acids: CASSSPGAGDTQYF.

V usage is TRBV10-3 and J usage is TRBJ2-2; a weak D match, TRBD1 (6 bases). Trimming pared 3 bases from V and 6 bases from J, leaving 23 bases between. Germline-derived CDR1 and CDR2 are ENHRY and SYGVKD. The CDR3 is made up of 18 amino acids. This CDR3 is CAISETSQGYKPSGELFF. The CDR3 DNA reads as TGTGCCATCAGTGAAACTTCCCAGGGGTACAAACCATCCGGGGAGCTGTTTTTT.

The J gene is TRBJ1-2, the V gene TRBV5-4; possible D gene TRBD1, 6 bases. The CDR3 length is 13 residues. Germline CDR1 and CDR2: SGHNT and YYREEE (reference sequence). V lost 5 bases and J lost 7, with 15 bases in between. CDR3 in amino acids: CASSDGGASGYTF. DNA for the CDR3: TGTGCCAGCAGTGATGGGGGCGCGAGTGGCTACACCTTC. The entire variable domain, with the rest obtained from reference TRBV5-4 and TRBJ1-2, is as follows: ETGVTQSPTHLIKTRGQQVTLRCSSQSGHNTVSWYQQALGQGPQFIFQYYREEENGRGNFPPRFSGLQFPNYSSELNVNALELDDSALYLCASSDGGASGYTFGSGTRLTVV.

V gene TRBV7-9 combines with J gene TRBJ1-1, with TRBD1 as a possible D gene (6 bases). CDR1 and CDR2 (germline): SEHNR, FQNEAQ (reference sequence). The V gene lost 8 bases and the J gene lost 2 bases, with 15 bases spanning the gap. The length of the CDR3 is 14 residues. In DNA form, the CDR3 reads TGTGCCAGCGCGTGGACAGATATTAACACTGAAGCTTTCTTT. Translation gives CASAWTDINTEAFF.

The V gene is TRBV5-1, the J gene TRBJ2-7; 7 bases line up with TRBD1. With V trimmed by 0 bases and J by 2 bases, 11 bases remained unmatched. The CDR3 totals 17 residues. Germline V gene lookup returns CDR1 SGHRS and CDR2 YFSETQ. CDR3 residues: CASSLAERGQGAYEQYF. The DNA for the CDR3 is TGCGCCAGCAGCTTGGCAGAGAGGGGGCAGGGGGCCTACGAGCAGTACTTC.

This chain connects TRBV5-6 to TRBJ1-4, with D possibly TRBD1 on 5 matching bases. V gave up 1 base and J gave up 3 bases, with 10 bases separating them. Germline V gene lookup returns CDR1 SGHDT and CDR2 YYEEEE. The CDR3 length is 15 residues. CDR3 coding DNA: TGTGCCAGCAGCTTGTCCGTCAGGGCTAATGAAAAACTGTTTTTT. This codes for CASSLSVRANEKLFF.